Below are 4 T cell receptor beta chains sequenced from a single sample in a study of T-cell reconstitution after alpha-beta-depleted transplantation in children. Unique molecular identifiers tagged the TCRbeta library. TCRdb re-analysed the PCR reads in MiXCR, keeping a single row per CDR3 protein. The sample has some 26,000 distinct CDR3 sequences; roughly a sixth are singletons. The sequencing here drew on PBMCs, mostly from graft donor cells, taken 60 days after TCRalphabeta/CD19-depleted stem cell transplant. Receptors were obtained from a male patient between 2 and 10 years old who had a stem cell transplant for acute lymphoblastic leukemia, so the T cells may come from the graft donor.

This chain uses TRBV5-1 with TRBJ2-5; D is unclear. Germline CDR1 reads SGHRS; CDR2 reads YFSETQ. The CDR3 spans 14 residues. Trimming left V 0 bases short and J 2 bases short, with 8 bases between. The CDR3 protein is CASSLGLLQETQYF. The CDR3 region has the DNA TGCGCCAGCAGCTTGGGGCTACTTCAAGAGACCCAGTACTTC.

This chain joins TRBV6-5 and TRBJ1-1; D uncertain. The CDR3 length is 14 residues. Germline V gene data show CDR1 as MNHEY and CDR2 as SVGAGI. V was pared by 5 bases and J by 6 bases, with 16 bases between. The CDR3, as DNA: TGTGCCAGCAGTCACCGGGCCCAAGCCCCTGAAGCTTTCTTT. Encoded protein: CASSHRAQAPEAFF.

This clonotype was seen ten or more times. The V and J genes are TRBV10-3 and TRBJ2-3, with 9 bases fitting TRBD1. Trimming removed 10 bases from V and 5 bases from J; junction bases left unmatched: 10. Germline V gene data show CDR1 as ENHRY and CDR2 as SYGVKD. The CDR3 length is 14 residues. The CDR3 DNA follows: TGTGCCAGCGAGCCTACAGGGGGCAAAGATACGCAGTATTTT. Translation gives CASEPTGGKDTQYF.

This clonotype was recorded at least ten times. This chain uses TRBV7-2 with TRBJ2-7; 7 bases map to TRBD2. Per the germline V gene, CDR1 is SGHTA and CDR2 is FQGNSA. J lost 7 bases, V lost 0 bases, and 6 bases had no gene match. The CDR3 is made up of 14 amino acids. The chain's CDR3 is CASSLARGLEEQYF. The CDR3 nucleotides are TGTGCCAGCAGCTTAGCGCGGGGGTTAGAGGAGCAGTACTTC.